The rows below give T cell receptor beta chains drawn from one sample of a study of CD8 T cells in ankylosing spondylitis. A single record per CDR3 protein comes from TCRdb applying MiXCR to the 5' RACE reads. The sample has hundreds of thousands of distinct CDR3 sequences, over 9.5% seen once. Sequencing input: blood, either unsorted or a sorted T cell fraction (not recorded which). Receptors were obtained from a male donor with ankylosing spondylitis. Both conserved end residues are part of each CDR3. The D gene is left open where the match is weak. Clone size is not always given. Where it is, it says once, few, many or a class for expanded clones.

d_call j_call clone_size v_call cdr3_aa cdr3_nt
NA TRBJ2-5 NA TRBV7-9 CASSLALALQETQYF TGTGCCAGCAGCTTAGCGCTGGCCTTACAAGAGACCCAGTACTTC
NA TRBJ2-3 many TRBV29-1 CSVDGLYTDTQYF TGCAGCGTTGATGGGCTGTACACAGATACGCAGTATTTT
NA TRBJ1-1 many TRBV5-1 CASSLMDRGEAFF TGCGCCAGCAGCTTGATGGACAGAGGTGAAGCTTTCTTT
TRBD1 TRBJ2-5 few TRBV25-1 CASSEYRTGGETQYF TGTGCCAGCAGTGAATACAGGACAGGGGGGGAGACCCAGTACTTC
TRBD1 TRBJ2-7 few TRBV20-1 CSARGTGGIGYEQYF TGCAGTGCTAGGGGGACAGGTGGAATAGGCTACGAGCAGTACTTC
NA TRBJ2-5 NA TRBV3-1 CASSQRGGDETQYF TGTGCCAGCAGCCAACGAGGGGGAGACGAGACCCAGTACTTC
TRBD1 TRBJ1-1 NA TRBV20-1 CSAIPGGPGTEAFF TGCAGTGCTATCCCAGGGGGGCCGGGTACTGAAGCTTTCTTT
NA TRBJ1-2 NA TRBV29-1 CSVESAGDYGYTF TGCAGCGTTGAATCGGCGGGGGACTATGGCTACACCTTC
NA TRBJ1-3 many TRBV20-1 CSAQNSPVVDMGNTIYF TGCAGTGCTCAAAATTCTCCGGTTGTCGATATGGGAAACACCATATATTTT
TRBD1 TRBJ1-1 NA TRBV10-3 CAISRTGMNTEAFF TGTGCCATCAGCCGGACAGGTATGAACACTGAAGCTTTCTTT
NA TRBJ2-7 NA TRBV28 CASSPWKLTYEQYF TGTGCCAGCAGTCCCTGGAAACTTACCTACGAGCAGTACTTC
NA TRBJ1-4 few TRBV11-2 CASSSRLSEKLFF TGTGCCAGCAGCTCCAGACTTAGTGAAAAACTGTTTTTT
NA TRBJ1-4 NA TRBV6-5 CASSWGTGEKLFF TGTGCCAGCAGTTGGGGTACGGGTGAAAAACTGTTTTTT
TRBD1 TRBJ1-2 NA TRBV4-3 CASSQDRGQGARGYGYTF TGCGCCAGCAGCCAAGATCGGGGACAGGGGGCGCGGGGCTATGGCTACACCTTC
NA TRBJ2-2 few TRBV28 CASSTPARGLGGELFF TGTGCCAGCAGCACCCCGGCTAGGGGCCTTGGCGGGGAGCTGTTTTTT
TRBD1 TRBJ2-3 many TRBV10-3 CAIKGTGVDTQYF TGTGCCATCAAAGGGACAGGGGTAGATACGCAGTATTTT
NA TRBJ1-1 NA TRBV20-1 CSALSTGGQTEAFF TGCAGTGCTCTTTCGACGGGGGGTCAAACTGAAGCTTTCTTT
NA TRBJ1-4 few TRBV12-3/TRBV12-4 CASSTASGDEKLFF TGTGCCAGCAGTACAGCCTCGGGAGATGAAAAACTGTTTTTT
NA TRBJ2-7 NA TRBV28 CASSSPLGRAYEQYF TGTGCCAGCAGTTCTCCCCTGGGACGAGCCTACGAGCAGTACTTC
NA TRBJ1-1 NA TRBV5-1 CASSLRARGENTEAFF TGCGCCAGCAGCTTGCGAGCGAGGGGAGAAAACACTGAAGCTTTCTTT
NA TRBJ2-7 few TRBV3-1 CASSQVNQETYEQYF TGTGCCAGCAGCCAAGTTAATCAGGAAACCTACGAGCAGTACTTC
NA TRBJ2-7 few TRBV28 CASQLGGTSSYEQYF TGTGCCAGCCAGTTGGGGGGTACAAGCTCCTACGAGCAGTACTTC